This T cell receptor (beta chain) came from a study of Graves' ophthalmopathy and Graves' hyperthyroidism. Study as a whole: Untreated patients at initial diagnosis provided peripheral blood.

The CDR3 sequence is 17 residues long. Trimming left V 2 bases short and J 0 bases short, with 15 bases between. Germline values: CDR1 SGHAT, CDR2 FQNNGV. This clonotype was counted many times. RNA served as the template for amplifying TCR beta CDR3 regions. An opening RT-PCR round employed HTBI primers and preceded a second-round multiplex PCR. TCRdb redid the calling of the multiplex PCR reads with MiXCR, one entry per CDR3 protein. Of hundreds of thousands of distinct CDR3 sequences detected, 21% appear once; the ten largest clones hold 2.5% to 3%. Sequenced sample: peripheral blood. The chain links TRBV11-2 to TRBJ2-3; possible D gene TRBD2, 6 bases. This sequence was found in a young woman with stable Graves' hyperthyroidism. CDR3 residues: CASSLTSSGPSTDTQYF. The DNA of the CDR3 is TGTGCCAGCAGCTTAACTTCCAGCGGGCCGAGCACAGATACGCAGTATTTT.